This T cell receptor (beta chain) was identified during a study of blood T cell repertoires in COVID-19. In the original workflow: Estimation of nucleated cell counts relied on the amplification of reference gene primers. Clones were read by immunoSEQ multiplex PCR, and TCRdb kept only the in-frame ones, dropping some. The V and J calls and clone size come from that table; D and trimming were worked out from the DNA. The data show 260,000 or so clones, 70% to 90% seen once. The germline gives CDR1 LGHNT, CDR2 FRNRAP. J gave up 2 bases and V 2 bases, and 17 bases lay outside the gene matches. The CDR3 length is 21 residues.

V gene TRBV12-5 combines with J gene TRBJ2-2, with 10 bases identical to TRBD1. What was sequenced was peripheral blood. This TCR came from a man aged 18 to 30 with active or convalescent COVID-19. CDR3 sequence (DNA): TGTGCTAGTGGTTTGATCCCCGGGACAGGGGCCCAGCAGGTAAACACCGGGGAGCTGTTTTTT. It is translated as CASGLIPGTGAQQVNTGELFF.